Following are 11 T cell receptor beta chains from one sample sequenced in a study of blood T cell repertoires in COVID-19. TCRdb's table, derived via immunoSEQ multiplex PCR, lists solely in-frame clones and lacks some. The sample lists 270,000 or so clones; around nine tenths were seen once. Sequenced input: peripheral blood. The receptor source for this set is a middle-aged woman who had recovered from COVID-19.

This clone occurred a few times. CDR3 in amino acids: CASSRTGQGYGYTF. CDR3 bases: TGTGCCAGCTCACGGACAGGGCAGGGCTATGGCTACACCTTC. V and J are TRBV18 and TRBJ1-2; TRBD1 agrees at 8 bases. J lost 4 bases, V lost 4 bases, and 5 bases had no gene match. The CDR3 extends over 14 amino acids. Germline-derived CDR1 and CDR2 are KGHSH and LQKENI.

This sequence joins TRBV30 and TRBJ2-5; 7 bases are a match to TRBD1. The CDR3 contains 16 residues. Trimming removed 3 bases from V and 7 bases from J; junction bases left unmatched: 17. Germline V CDR1 and CDR2: GTSNPN, SVGIG (reference sequence). Written as DNA, the CDR3 is TGTGCCTGGAGCGAACCTGGGGACAGACTGGGGAGGACCCAGTACTTC. It yields the protein CAWSEPGDRLGRTQYF. Drawing the rest from reference TRBV30 and TRBJ2-5, the complete variable domain is SQTIHQWPATLVQPVGSPLSLECTVEGTSNPNLYWYRQAAGRGLQLLFYSVGIGQISSEVPQNLSASRPQDRQFILSSKKLLLSDSGFYLCAWSEPGDRLGRTQYFGPGTRLLVL.

The rearrangement links TRBV30 to TRBJ2-7, with TRBD2 as a possible D gene (5 bases). CDR3 length: 11 amino acids. Trimming cost V 6 bases and J 4 bases, with 10 bases left between them. Germline V CDR1 and CDR2: GTSNPN, SVGIG (reference sequence). CDR3 residues: CACNGEYEQYF. The CDR3 DNA reads as TGTGCCTGTAACGGGGAGTACGAGCAGTACTTC.

The chain employs TRBV5-1 and TRBJ2-7; 9 bases are shared with TRBD1. V lost 3 bases, J lost 2 bases, and 6 bases stayed unmatched. Germline loops: CDR1 SGHRS, CDR2 YFSETQ. This CDR3 region has 15 residues. CDR3 region: CASSSGQGTTYEQYF. Written as DNA, the CDR3 is TGCGCCAGCAGCTCCGGACAGGGGACTACCTACGAGCAGTACTTC.

The chain is built from TRBV6-1 and TRBJ2-3, with 10 bases lining up with TRBD1. V shed 4 bases and J 0 bases; nucleotides not matched to a gene: 7. The CDR3 sequence is 17 residues long. Germline values: CDR1 MNHNS, CDR2 SASEGT. CDR3 in amino acids: CASSVDGTGVSTDTQYF. The DNA for the CDR3 is TGTGCCAGCAGTGTTGACGGGACAGGGGTTAGCACAGATACGCAGTATTTT.

This clone was detected only once. The genes are TRBV7-9 and TRBJ2-7, with D tentatively TRBD1 (6 bases). The ends were cut back, 5 bases at V and 3 bases at J, with 11 bases in the middle. There are 13 residues in the CDR3. The V gene's germline CDR1 is SEHNR and CDR2 FQNEAQ (reference sequence). The CDR3 spells CASSAVDSYEQYF. The CDR3 bases are TGTGCCAGCAGCGCCGTGGACAGCTACGAGCAGTACTTC.

This clone was recorded only once. The genes are TRBV3-1 (or the pseudogene TRBV3-2) and TRBJ2-5, with 11 positions matching TRBD2. V was clipped by 1 base and J by 4 bases; unmatched bases: 5. The germline V gene encodes CDR1 LGHDT and CDR2 YNNKEL (reference sequence). This CDR3 has 16 residues. This CDR3 reads CASSQVRLAGGETQYF. The DNA for the CDR3 is TGTGCCAGCAGCCAAGTCCGTCTAGCGGGAGGAGAGACCCAGTACTTC.

The V and J genes are TRBV7-2 and TRBJ1-5; perhaps TRBD1 as D (6 bases). CDR1 is SGHTA and CDR2 is FQGNSA in the germline V gene. The ends were cut back, 7 bases at V and 0 bases at J, with 19 bases in the middle. This CDR3 is built from 17 residues. The CDR3 sequence: CASNRGAGKHSNQPQHF. The CDR3, as DNA: TGTGCCAGCAACCGGGGGGCGGGTAAGCATAGCAATCAGCCCCAGCATTTT.

The V and J genes are TRBV5-1 and TRBJ2-1; weak D call: TRBD2 (7 bases). The CDR3 is made up of 17 amino acids. CDR1 is SGHRS and CDR2 is YFSETQ in the germline V gene. With 4 bases removed from V and 9 bases from J, the gap between germline ends came to 26 bases. The CDR3 DNA reads TGCGCCAGCAGCGTGAGGTCTAGCCTCCAAGGGGGGGGTGAGCAGTTCTTC. As protein: CASSVRSSLQGGGEQFF.

The chain combines TRBV27 with TRBJ1-1; a possible D gene is TRBD1 (5 bases). The V gene lost 3 bases and the J gene lost 2 bases, with 10 bases spanning the gap. The CDR3 covers 14 residues. Per germline, CDR1 MNHEY and CDR2 SMNVEV (reference sequence). CDR3 in amino acids: CASSLTGGNTEAFF. CDR3 in DNA: TGTGCCAGCAGTTTGACGGGGGGTAACACTGAAGCTTTCTTT.

The gene calls are TRBV3-1 (or the pseudogene TRBV3-2) and TRBJ2-3; 8 nucleotides agree with TRBD2. The V gene end was trimmed by 4 bases and the J gene end by 4 bases; junction bases not matched to a gene: 13. Germline assignment: CDR1 LGHDT and CDR2 YNNKEL (reference sequence). The CDR3 has 17 residues. The chain's CDR3 is CASSRGRSGGLADTQYF. The CDR3 DNA sequence: TGTGCCAGCAGCCGGGGCCGGTCGGGAGGGCTGGCAGATACGCAGTATTTT.